Listed below are T cell receptor beta chains from one sample, sequenced in a study of metastatic and nonmetastatic thyroid tumors. Via MiXCR, TCRdb re-called the PCR reads. The repertoire holds around 19,000 clones, 15% to 20% seen once, with about 10% in the top ten. Sequences were obtained from tumor tissue. The origin of the receptors is a female donor with papillary thyroid cancer or a benign thyroid nodule (not recorded which). Some clones in this sample may be carry-over from other donors' samples. Both conserved end residues are part of each CDR3. The order of the fields is J gene, clone size, V gene, D gene, CDR3 DNA, CDR3 protein. The D gene is left open where the match is weak. For some rows the clone size is stated as once, few or many, or as a class when expanded; others skip it.

TRBJ2-3 | many | TRBV11-1 | - | TGTGCCAGCAGCTTAGGGTCGGCGGGGAGGACGTCAAATACGCAGTATTTT | CASSLGSAGRTSNTQYF
TRBJ2-3 | many | TRBV12-3/TRBV12-4 | - | TGTGCCAGCAGTTTCATGGGTGGAGATACGCAGTATTTT | CASSFMGGDTQYF
TRBJ2-1 | - | TRBV3-1 | - | TGTGCCAGCAGCCAATTTACAGGGCCCTGGAATGAGCAGTTCTTC | CASSQFTGPWNEQFF
TRBJ1-1 | many | TRBV28 | TRBD1 | TGTGCCAGCACCCAGGGGGCAGGCACTGAAGCTTTCTTT | CASTQGAGTEAFF
TRBJ2-2 | few | TRBV6-1 | - | TGTGCCAGCAGCCCCGTCGTATCGGTCGACACCGGGGAGCTGTTTTTT | CASSPVVSVDTGELFF
TRBJ2-2 | - | TRBV9 | - | TGTGCCAGCAGCGTAGAGGTAGCGTGTCTCACCGGCGAGCTGTTTTTT | CASSVEVACLTGELFF
TRBJ2-4 | many | TRBV5-6 | - | TGTGCCAGCAGCTTGCGGACGTTAGCCAAAAACATTCAGTACTTC | CASSLRTLAKNIQYF
TRBJ1-1 | few | TRBV6-1 | TRBD1 | TGTGCCAGCAAGGGGGACAGGCTGGGGGATGAAGCTTTCTTT | CASKGDRLGDEAFF
TRBJ2-1 | many | TRBV11-3 | - | TGTGCCAGCAGCTTGGCACAGGCCAACAATGAGCAGTTCTTC | CASSLAQANNEQFF
TRBJ2-2 | - | TRBV12-5 | TRBD2 | TGTGCTAGTGGTTTGGTTCTAGGGCGACTAGCGGGGGGGCCTCACACCGGGGAGCTGTTTTTT | CASGLVLGRLAGGPHTGELFF
TRBJ1-1 | many | TRBV18 | - | TGTGCCAGCTCACCGGACTTTGCTGGTGCTGAAGCTTTCTTT | CASSPDFAGAEAFF
TRBJ1-2 | many | TRBV29-1 | - | TGCAGCGTTGAAGACCCAGGAAACTATGGCTGCACCTTC | CSVEDPGNYGCTF
TRBJ2-3 | - | TRBV20-1 | TRBD2 | TGCAGTGCTAGTCTAGCGGGAGGCTTGGTTAAAGATACGCAGTATTTT | CSASLAGGLVKDTQYF
TRBJ2-5 | once | TRBV10-2 | - | TGCGCCAGCAAATCAGGGGACCAAGAGACCCAGTACTTC | CASKSGDQETQYF
TRBJ2-6 | few | TRBV14 | TRBD1 | TGTGCCAGCAGCCAAGTCTATACAGGGGGTCCTCCGACTGGGGCCAACGTCCTGACTTTC | CASSQVYTGGPPTGANVLTF
TRBJ1-2 | many | TRBV28 | - | TGTGCCAGCAGTTCGCCGACCCCTCGGCACTATGGCTACACCTTC | CASSSPTPRHYGYTF
TRBJ2-2 | many | TRBV7-3 | - | TGTGCCAGCAGCTTAGGGGTGGGAGCGGAGCTGTTTTTT | CASSLGVGAELFF
TRBJ1-1 | - | TRBV27 | - | TGTGCCAGCAGTTTCTTGAGTGGGAACACTGAAGCTTTCTTT | CASSFLSGNTEAFF
TRBJ1-1 | many | TRBV4-1 | TRBD1 | TGCGCCAGCAGCCAGATCACGGGACAGGGCACTGAAGCTTTCTTT | CASSQITGQGTEAFF
TRBJ2-7 | many | TRBV7-9 | TRBD1 | TGTGCCAGCAGCCAGACAGGGTTCGAGCAGTACTTC | CASSQTGFEQYF
TRBJ2-3 | many | TRBV20-1 | - | TGCAGTGCACCAGGGGCCGAGAACACAGATACGCAGTATTTT | CSAPGAENTDTQYF
TRBJ1-2 | many | TRBV5-6 | - | TGTGCCAGCAGCTTGCAAAAGAGGGGGTATGGCTACACCTTC | CASSLQKRGYGYTF
TRBJ2-7 | - | TRBV6-2/TRBV6-3 | - | TGTGCCAGCAGTTACAGGGTCTCCTACGATCAATACTTC | CASSYRVSYDQYF